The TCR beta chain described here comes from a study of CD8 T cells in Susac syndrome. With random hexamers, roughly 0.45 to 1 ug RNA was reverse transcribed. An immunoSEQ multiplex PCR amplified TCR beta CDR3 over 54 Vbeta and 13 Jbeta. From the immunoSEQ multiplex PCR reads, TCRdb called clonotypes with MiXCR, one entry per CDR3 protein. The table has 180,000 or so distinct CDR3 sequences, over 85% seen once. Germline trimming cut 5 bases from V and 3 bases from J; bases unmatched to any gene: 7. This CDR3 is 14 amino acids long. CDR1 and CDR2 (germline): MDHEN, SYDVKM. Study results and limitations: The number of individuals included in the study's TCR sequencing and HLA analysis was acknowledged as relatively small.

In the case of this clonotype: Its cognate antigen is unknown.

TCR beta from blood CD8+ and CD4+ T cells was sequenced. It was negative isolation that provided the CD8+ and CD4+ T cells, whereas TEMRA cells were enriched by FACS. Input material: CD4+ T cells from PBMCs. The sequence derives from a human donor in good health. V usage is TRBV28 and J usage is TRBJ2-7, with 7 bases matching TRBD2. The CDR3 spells CASSPGGFLYEQYF. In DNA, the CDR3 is TGTGCCAGCAGTCCCGGGGGGTTCCTCTACGAGCAGTACTTC. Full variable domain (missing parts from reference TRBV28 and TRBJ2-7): DVKVTQSSRYLVKRTGEKVFLECVQDMDHENMFWYRQDPGLGLRLIYFSYDVKMKEKGDIPEGYSVSREKKERFSLILESASTNQTSMYLCASSPGGFLYEQYFGPGTRLTVT.